The next 23 T cell receptor beta chains were all read from a single sample in a study of blood T cell repertoires in COVID-19. Sequenced by immunoSEQ multiplex PCR; TCRdb stores in-frame clones only, minus some. This sample has around 260,000 clones; approximately 85% occur once, and the top ten carry about an eighth. The sample was peripheral blood. Every receptor here comes from a human donor in a cohort sampled during active COVID-19.

J is TRBJ2-2 and V is TRBV2; D is unclear. Per the germline V gene, CDR1 is SNHLY and CDR2 is FYNNEI. The ends were cut back, 3 bases at V and 4 bases at J, with 9 bases in the middle. The CDR3 loop spans 14 amino acids. CDR3 in DNA: TGTGCCAGCAGTGATCAACTTCCCACCGGGGAGCTGTTTTTT. Translated, it gives CASSDQLPTGELFF.

The chain is built from TRBV28 and TRBJ1-6; 7 bases map to TRBD1. CDR1 MDHEN and CDR2 SYDVKM come from the germline V gene. Trimming took 7 bases from V and 8 from J; bases not matched to a gene: 8. There are 14 residues in the CDR3. The CDR3 DNA sequence: TGTGCCAGCACCGCAGGGGGTGTCGATTCACCCCTCCACTTT. Residues: CASTAGGVDSPLHF.

The rearrangement uses TRBV3-1 (or the pseudogene TRBV3-2) and TRBJ2-1; D perhaps matches TRBD2 (6 bases). Germline assignment: CDR1 LGHDT and CDR2 YNNKEL (reference sequence). Deletions cut 3 bases from V and 4 bases from J, with 13 bases between. The CDR3 covers 15 residues. Written as DNA, the CDR3 is TGTGCCAGCAGCCATAGCGGTGCAGGGTACAATGAGCAGTTCTTC. This encodes CASSHSGAGYNEQFF.

The chain joins TRBV7-9 to TRBJ2-2; no reliable D call. Trimming pared 3 bases from V and 4 bases from J, leaving 12 bases between. Germline V gives CDR1 SEHNR, CDR2 FQNEAQ (reference sequence). The CDR3 extends over 15 amino acids. CDR3 sequence: CASSLGGGTTGELFF. The CDR3 DNA is TGTGCCAGCAGCTTGGGTGGCGGAACCACCGGGGAGCTGTTTTTT.

The V gene is TRBV6-2 or TRBV6-3, the J gene TRBJ1-2; D perhaps matches TRBD1 (5 bases). Trimming left V 5 bases short and J 4 bases short, with 14 bases between. Germline loops: CDR1 MNHEY, CDR2 SVGEGT. The CDR3 length is 14 residues. The DNA for the CDR3 is TGTGCCAGCAGTACCACAGGCGCTACCTATGGCTACACCTTC. It is translated as CASSTTGATYGYTF.

This chain uses TRBV7-2 with TRBJ2-3; 7 nucleotides match TRBD2. This CDR3 is built from 16 residues. Per germline, CDR1 SGHTA and CDR2 FQGNSA. Losses at the gene ends were 3 bases for V and 6 bases for J; bases not matched to a gene: 12. CDR3 residues: CASSFWGRGQTDTQYF. The CDR3 DNA sequence: TGTGCCAGCAGCTTTTGGGGGAGGGGTCAGACGGATACGCAGTATTTT.

The chain employs TRBV7-9 and TRBJ2-2; possible D gene TRBD2, 5 bases. CDR3 size: 18 residues. CDR1 is SEHNR, CDR2 FQNEAQ, per germline (reference sequence). V was pared by 7 bases and J by 4 bases, with 25 bases between. CDR3 in amino acids: CASTTATNRDHSTGELFF. The CDR3 coding sequence is TGTGCCAGCACTACCGCGACGAACCGGGATCACTCCACCGGGGAGCTGTTTTTT.

V and J are TRBV28 and TRBJ1-1; D is undetermined. The CDR3 loop spans 14 amino acids. Germline V gene lookup returns CDR1 MDHEN and CDR2 SYDVKM. The V and J ends lost 1 base and 1 base respectively, with 7 bases between them. The CDR3 region has the DNA TGTGCCAGCAGTTTATTATCAGGGAACACTGAAGCTTTCTTT. Residues: CASSLLSGNTEAFF. Looking up the rest from reference TRBV28 and TRBJ1-1 gives the full variable domain: DVKVTQSSRYLVKRTGEKVFLECVQDMDHENMFWYRQDPGLGLRLIYFSYDVKMKEKGDIPEGYSVSREKKERFSLILESASTNQTSMYLCASSLLSGNTEAFFGQGTRLTVV.

The V call is TRBV7-9, the J call TRBJ2-7; a weak D match, TRBD2 (5 bases). CDR1 SEHNR and CDR2 FQNEAQ come from the germline V gene (reference sequence). The CDR3 runs 16 residues. Between the trimmed V and J ends, which lost 1 base and 0 bases, there was a span of 13 bases. For the CDR3, the DNA is TGTGCCAGCAGCTTAGTAGGGAGCGGAACCTCCTACGAGCAGTACTTC. It yields the protein CASSLVGSGTSYEQYF.

The sample holds one count of this clone. The chain couples TRBV3-1 (or the pseudogene TRBV3-2) to TRBJ2-2, with D perhaps matching TRBD2 (5 bases). Trimming took off 8 bases at V and 7 bases at J, with 17 bases between the two ends. The CDR3 extends over 14 amino acids. Per germline, CDR1 LGHDT and CDR2 YNNKEL (reference sequence). Written as DNA, the CDR3 is TGTGCCAGCCGGGGAACAGCGACGGGCGGGGAGCTGTTTTTT. This codes for CASRGTATGGELFF.

This clone occurred once. The chain combines TRBV10-1 with TRBJ2-7; tentatively, D is TRBD1 (6 bases). V dropped 6 bases and J dropped 1 base, with 16 bases sitting between them. The CDR3 is 15 amino acids. Per germline, CDR1 WNHNN and CDR2 SYGVQD (reference sequence). The CDR3 DNA follows: TGCGCCAGCAGCGACAGGCCATTTAGATCCTACGAGCAGTACTTC. This sequence encodes CASSDRPFRSYEQYF.

The genes are TRBV11-3 and TRBJ1-1; D possibly corresponds to TRBD1 (6 bases). This CDR3 has 13 amino acids. The V and J ends lost 5 bases and 8 bases respectively, with 15 bases between them. The germline CDR1 and CDR2 sequences are SGHNT and YENEEA. CDR3 bases: TGTGCCAGCAGCGAAGGGGGTTATTCCGAAGCTTTCTTT. Translation gives CASSEGGYSEAFF.

This clone was counted a single time. For the CDR3, the DNA is TGTGCCAGCAGTTTGGGCGGGAGGAGCACAGATACGCAGTATTTT. This translates into CASSLGGRSTDTQYF. This chain uses TRBV28 with TRBJ2-3, with TRBD2 matching over 8 bases. V shed 3 bases, J shed 0 bases, and the junction held 2 bases outside the gene matches. CDR3 length: 15 amino acids. Germline V gene data show CDR1 as MDHEN and CDR2 as SYDVKM.

The chain joins TRBV3-1 (or the pseudogene TRBV3-2) to TRBJ1-2; D possibly corresponds to TRBD1 (5 bases). The germline CDR1 and CDR2 sequences are LGHDT and YNNKEL (reference sequence). CDR3 size: 14 residues. Trimming cost V 5 bases and J 3 bases, with 13 bases left between them. In DNA form, the CDR3 reads TGTGCCAGCAGCAATAGACAGACTTACTATGGCTACACCTTC. Translated: CASSNRQTYYGYTF.

The chain combines TRBV6-5 with TRBJ2-5; tentative D call: TRBD1 (6 bases). Trimming cost V 10 bases and J 2 bases, with 8 bases left between them. Germline CDR1 reads MNHEY; CDR2 reads SVGAGI. CDR3 length equals 11 residues. CDR3 amino acids: CATGQQETQYF. CDR3 DNA: TGTGCCACCGGACAGCAAGAGACCCAGTACTTC.

The rearrangement links TRBV7-9 to TRBJ2-7; no reliable D call. V gave up 1 base and J gave up 1 base, with 2 bases separating them. CDR1 and CDR2 (germline): SEHNR, FQNEAQ (reference sequence). This CDR3 has 12 residues. CDR3: CASSLVSYEQYF. The CDR3 coding sequence is TGTGCCAGCAGCTTAGTATCCTACGAGCAGTACTTC.

The table lists this clone with a few counts. This sequence joins TRBV6-5 and TRBJ2-7; D uncertain. CDR1 MNHEY and CDR2 SVGAGI come from the germline V gene. This CDR3 is 12 amino acids long. V was cut by 7 bases and J by 2 bases, with 9 bases left in between. CDR3 nucleotides: TGTGCCAGCATAACAGCTACCTACGAGCAGTACTTC. Protein product: CASITATYEQYF.

The rearrangement joins TRBV5-1 to TRBJ2-1; D is perhaps TRBD2 (5 bases). V lost 5 bases, J lost 0 bases, and 15 bases lay in between. The CDR3 has 16 residues. The germline V gene has CDR1 SGHRS and CDR2 YFSETQ. The CDR3: CASRVGPGGSYNEQFF. The CDR3 DNA reads as TGCGCCAGCAGAGTGGGTCCCGGAGGCTCCTACAATGAGCAGTTCTTC.

The chain carries TRBV18 and TRBJ2-7, with D hard to call. The V and J ends lost 0 bases and 7 bases respectively, with 10 bases between them. CDR1 KGHSH and CDR2 LQKENI come from the germline V gene. This CDR3 region has 13 residues. The CDR3 DNA reads as TGTGCCAGCTCACCACCGGTCCTGGAGGAGCAGTACTTC. Amino acid sequence: CASSPPVLEEQYF.

The chain links TRBV5-1 to TRBJ2-1; 11 bases fit TRBD2. Trimming at V came to 8 bases and at J to 4 bases, leaving 8 bases not matched to a gene. The CDR3 runs 15 residues. From germline, CDR1 is SGHRS and CDR2 YFSETQ. In DNA form, the CDR3 reads TGCGCCAGTCGAAGTGGGACTAGCGGTTACAATGAGCAGTTCTTC. It specifies CASRSGTSGYNEQFF. Together with reference TRBV5-1 and TRBJ2-1, the CDR3 gives the full variable domain: KAGVTQTPRYLIKTRGQQVTLSCSPISGHRSVSWYQQTPGQGLQFLFEYFSETQRNKGNFPGRFSGRQFSNSRSEMNVSTLELGDSALYLCASRSGTSGYNEQFFGPGTRLTVL.

This clone came up once. This rearrangement joins TRBV11-3 to TRBJ2-1, with D perhaps TRBD2 (5 bases). Trimming shortened V by 0 bases and J by 0 bases, and 6 bases separated the two germline ends. Germline V gene lookup returns CDR1 SGHNT and CDR2 YENEEA. The CDR3 covers 15 residues. CDR3 amino acids: CASSLDAGSYNEQFF. Written as DNA, the CDR3 is TGTGCCAGCAGCTTAGACGCGGGCTCCTACAATGAGCAGTTCTTC.

The chain couples TRBV19 to TRBJ2-3; 9 positions match TRBD1. Germline V gene sequence: CDR1 LNHDA, CDR2 SQIVND (reference sequence). The CDR3 is 16 amino acids. J gave up 3 bases and V 4 bases, and 8 bases lay outside the gene matches. CDR3 nucleotide sequence: TGTGCCAGTAGTACAGGACAGGGGAAGGGGACAGATACGCAGTATTTT. It is translated as CASSTGQGKGTDTQYF.

The J gene is TRBJ2-2, the V gene TRBV2; D remains unclear. CDR1 is SNHLY, CDR2 FYNNEI, per germline. V lost 4 bases and J 6 bases, leaving 3 bases between the germline ends. The CDR3 totals 11 residues. CDR3 loop: CASSASGELFF. CDR3 DNA sequence: TGTGCCAGCAGTGCGTCCGGGGAGCTGTTTTTT.